This T cell receptor (beta chain) was observed in a study of immune cell composition in non-small cell lung cancer (TCRdb year 2017). Concerning the study at large: To assign histologic subtype, which was mostly lung adenocarcinoma or squamous cell carcinoma, H&E was combined with p63, CK5, Napsin A and TTF-1 immunohistochemistry. Adaptive Biotechnologies TCR-beta sequencing was carried out on some 36 paired NSCLC tumour and non-adjacent lung specimens, as well as on 26 tumour-only specimens. In supplementary cohort #1, which comprised around ten lung adenocarcinoma cases, paired tumour/lung TCR-beta sequencing was performed and TIL populations were generated so that tumour reactivity could be assessed. A few tumour specimens that had TCR-beta data belonged to rare histological subtypes and were left out of the subtype comparisons. The research as a whole found: No significant correlation was found between smoking pack-years and tumour TCR-beta clonality. Across 10 or so adenocarcinoma cases, the maximal tumour-associated clone frequency showed a strong correlation with TIL tumour reactivity, but overall clonality showed no such correlation. Only ten or so cases were included in the reactivity cohort, and sequence sharing between tumour-reactive clones and the dominant in vivo tumour-associated clones was not shown. Nearly half of NSCLC cases had tumour-associated clones >0.5%, with more than 70% of squamous carcinomas showing such clones compared with 33% of adenocarcinomas.

Normal lung samples came from the same patient and were non-adjacent lung tissue collected as far from the tumour as possible, with a minimum distance of 3 cm. Genomic DNA was isolated with the QIAamp DNA kit from frozen aliquots of single-cell suspensions that had not been sorted. Tissues arrived within 2 hours after resection and were immediately processed into single-cell suspensions. Tissue was broken up mechanically, digested enzymatically with DNase I, collagenase I and hyaluronidase for approximately 30 minutes at 37 degrees C, and then filtered and RBC-lysed. Via the germline V gene, CDR1 is SGHRS and CDR2 YFSETQ. There are 14 amino acids in the CDR3, from cysteine to phenylalanine inclusive. The retained sequence is limited to the CDR3, 42 bases, with the frame set at the first base. V is clipped by 0 bases and J by 0 bases, and the sequence between their germline boundaries is 6 bases long.

TCR-beta CDR3 regions were amplified from genomic DNA by a two-step multiplex PCR, with the second step adding Illumina-compatible adaptors. TCR-beta immunosequencing was carried out on an Illumina platform through the commercial immunoSEQ service. As for the original processing: Two measures summarised the repertoires: productive clonality, and Top 10 Clones, meaning the percentage of T-cell templates coming from the ten most frequent sequences. Productive clonality had a range of 0 to 1, where 1 means a monoclonal population. Using log10 scatter plots, tumour-associated clones were identified as sequences that made up at least 0.1% of tumour T-cell templates yet were absent from the matched non-adjacent lung. Two-group comparisons used Student's t-tests, stages used ANOVA, and relationships used linear regression, analysed in GraphPad Prism7 and R. TCRdb took this table from immuneACCESS and kept in-frame rearrangements with V and J called. Such tables lack part of the clones; where checked against another copy, unresolved V genes explain under half of the gap, and the rest is unexplained. V and J calls and clone size come straight from that table; D and trimming were deduced from the DNA. This sample is represented by several thousand clones; 82% of them were singletons. The ten largest clonotypes hold over 7% of the sample.

A word on this clone: Its antigen remains unidentified. The sample holds no much larger clone one base away, and base qualities are not on file.

Recombination linked TRBV5-1 to TRBJ1-1, with the D gene too uncertain to name. This sequence originates from a human donor with non-small cell lung cancer. Sequenced: non-adjacent lung tissue. The CDR3: CASSLDRLNTEAFF. The nucleotides are TGCGCCAGCAGCTTGGATCGGTTGAACACTGAAGCTTTCTTT.